This T cell receptor beta chain derives from a study of OX40 agonist ivuxolimab in advanced cancers. A few counts support this clone. V shed 2 bases, J shed 5 bases, and the junction held 9 bases outside the gene matches. Per the germline V gene, CDR1 is SGHRS and CDR2 is YFSETQ. This CDR3 is 15 amino acids long. Assay: immunoSEQ multiplex PCR; the TCRdb copy retains only in-frame clones and omits some. Here the sample spans about 89,000 clones, 70% to 90% being singletons. This sequence originates from an adult with an advanced solid tumor such as melanoma, head and neck, liver or kidney cancer. The J gene is TRBJ1-1, the V gene TRBV5-1; 7 bases line up with TRBD1. The sample here was CD4+ or CD8+ T cells sorted from blood, taken in a trial of the OX40 agonist ivuxolimab. The CDR3 nucleotides are TGCGCCAGCAGCTTCCAGACAGGGAGGGATACTGAAGCTTTCTTT. Its translation is CASSFQTGRDTEAFF.